The entry below gives a single T cell receptor beta chain sequence along with its context. Antigen: not known. This entry comes from a study of blood T cells in healthy people across ages. Points from the study as a whole: In the absence of known donor CMV status, changes in expanded clonotypes were possibly confounded.

V lost 4 bases, J lost 2 bases, and 6 bases stayed unmatched. The germline gives CDR1 MDHEN, CDR2 SYDVKM. This CDR3 contains 15 residues. A J-beta primer mix and a sample-barcoded 5' primer were used in a second PCR of roughly 6 to 12 cycles. Each cDNA was tagged by a template-switch adaptor containing 12 random nucleotides. Each CDR3 protein is one row after TCRdb ran MiXCR on the 5' RACE reads. Here the sample spans 920,000 or so distinct CDR3 sequences, less than 50% being singletons. This clonotype originated in a woman aged 60-75 years in good health. Sequencing was performed on blood. V and J are TRBV28 and TRBJ2-7, with 9 bases identical to TRBD2. CDR3 sequence: CASSSTGLATYEQYF. CDR3 coding DNA: TGTGCCAGCAGTTCCACCGGACTAGCGACCTACGAGCAGTACTTC.